These T cell receptor beta chains were read from a single sample in a study of cytomegalovirus exposure and HLA in healthy donors. The data were produced by immunoSEQ multiplex PCR, yet TCRdb's version contains in-frame clones alone and is incomplete. The sample shows 100,000 to 150,000 clones, about 80% of them seen only once. Sequenced input: PBMCs. All receptors come from a boy aged 2 to 10 in good health and CMV-seronegative. Each CDR3 is given with its conserved first and last residue. The D gene is left open where the match is weak. A clone size is listed for some rows: how often the clone was seen (once, few, many), or a class if it is expanded.

abundance: -
j_gene: TRBJ2-3
v_gene: TRBV6-1
d_gene: TRBD2
CDR3nt: TGTGCCAGCAGTGAAGGGACGGGAGGGGTGGATACGCAGTATTTT
CDR3aa: CASSEGTGGVDTQYF

abundance: -
j_gene: TRBJ2-7
v_gene: TRBV29-1
d_gene: -
CDR3nt: TGCAGCGTACTACAGGGTACCTTCGGCGAGCAGTACTTC
CDR3aa: CSVLQGTFGEQYF

abundance: -
j_gene: TRBJ2-7
v_gene: TRBV5-6
d_gene: TRBD1
CDR3nt: TGTGCCAGCAGCCCCGGGACAGGGGGCGAAATCTACGAGCAGTACTTC
CDR3aa: CASSPGTGGEIYEQYF

abundance: -
j_gene: TRBJ2-1
v_gene: TRBV11-3
d_gene: -
CDR3nt: TGTGCCAGCAGCTTTGGAGGACCCGAGCAGTTCTTC
CDR3aa: CASSFGGPEQFF

abundance: few
j_gene: TRBJ1-3
v_gene: TRBV4-3
d_gene: TRBD1
CDR3nt: TGCGCCAGCAGCCAAACTCAGGGGGCTCAGGGAAACACCATATATTTT
CDR3aa: CASSQTQGAQGNTIYF

abundance: -
j_gene: TRBJ2-2
v_gene: TRBV6-4
d_gene: -
CDR3nt: TGTGCCAGCAGCTTTGACGCGGGGACCGGGGAGCTGTTTTTT
CDR3aa: CASSFDAGTGELFF

abundance: -
j_gene: TRBJ2-5
v_gene: TRBV7-4
d_gene: -
CDR3nt: TGTGCCAGCAGCTCCAATGGCCACCAAGAGACCCAGTACTTC
CDR3aa: CASSSNGHQETQYF

abundance: -
j_gene: TRBJ2-1
v_gene: TRBV29-1
d_gene: TRBD2
CDR3nt: TGCAGCGTTGGAATAGCGGGGGCCTCCTACAATGAGCAGTTCTTC
CDR3aa: CSVGIAGASYNEQFF

abundance: -
j_gene: TRBJ1-2
v_gene: TRBV18
d_gene: -
CDR3nt: TGTGCCAGCTCCCGGACAGAGCCTGTGGATGGCTACACCTTC
CDR3aa: CASSRTEPVDGYTF

abundance: -
j_gene: TRBJ2-7
v_gene: TRBV7-2
d_gene: TRBD1
CDR3nt: TGTGCCAGCAGCCATGACAGGGGGATCTCCTACGAGCAGTACTTC
CDR3aa: CASSHDRGISYEQYF

abundance: -
j_gene: TRBJ2-1
v_gene: TRBV4-2
d_gene: TRBD2
CDR3nt: TGTGCCAGCAGCCTCGACGGTAGCGGGGGCCTGCAGTTCTTC
CDR3aa: CASSLDGSGGLQFF

abundance: -
j_gene: TRBJ2-3
v_gene: TRBV6-1
d_gene: -
CDR3nt: TGTGCCAGCGGCCCCCCGACTACCCGCACAGATACGCAGTATTTT
CDR3aa: CASGPPTTRTDTQYF

abundance: -
j_gene: TRBJ1-1
v_gene: TRBV2
d_gene: TRBD1
CDR3nt: TGTGCCAGCAGCGACGGACAGGGCGTGGGGAACACTGAAGCTTTCTTT
CDR3aa: CASSDGQGVGNTEAFF

abundance: -
j_gene: TRBJ1-4
v_gene: TRBV15
d_gene: TRBD1
CDR3nt: TGTGCCACCAGCATTACCAGGGGGTTTGAAAAACTGTTTTTT
CDR3aa: CATSITRGFEKLFF

abundance: -
j_gene: TRBJ1-2
v_gene: TRBV9
d_gene: TRBD1
CDR3nt: TGTGCCAGCAGGGACGACCAGGGGGGCTATGGCTACACCTTC
CDR3aa: CASRDDQGGYGYTF

abundance: -
j_gene: TRBJ2-2
v_gene: TRBV11-3
d_gene: -
CDR3nt: TGTGCCAGCAGCCGGGACTCCTCGAACACCGGGGAGCTGTTTTTT
CDR3aa: CASSRDSSNTGELFF

abundance: -
j_gene: TRBJ1-2
v_gene: TRBV29-1
d_gene: -
CDR3nt: TGCAGCGTTGAAGGGAAGGGCGGCGGGGGGGGCTTGCGTGGCTACACCTTC
CDR3aa: CSVEGKGGGGGLRGYTF

abundance: -
j_gene: TRBJ1-5
v_gene: TRBV5-1
d_gene: -
CDR3nt: TGCGCCAGCAGCTTGGGGGCAGGGGATCAGCCCCAGCATTTT
CDR3aa: CASSLGAGDQPQHF

abundance: -
j_gene: TRBJ2-1
v_gene: TRBV19
d_gene: -
CDR3nt: TGTGCCAGTAGTCTTTTGGGCACCTACAATGAGCAGTTCTTC
CDR3aa: CASSLLGTYNEQFF

abundance: -
j_gene: TRBJ2-3
v_gene: TRBV4-2
d_gene: TRBD2
CDR3nt: TGTGCCAGCAGCCAAGGACTAGCGCGGGGGGTAACCGATACGCAGTATTTT
CDR3aa: CASSQGLARGVTDTQYF

abundance: -
j_gene: TRBJ2-3
v_gene: TRBV6-5
d_gene: TRBD2
CDR3nt: TGTGCCAGCCGGCTAGCGGGCCGAAGCACAGATACGCAGTATTTT
CDR3aa: CASRLAGRSTDTQYF

abundance: -
j_gene: TRBJ1-6
v_gene: TRBV13
d_gene: TRBD1
CDR3nt: TGTGCCAGCAGGGGACAGGAGAATTCACCCCTCCACTTT
CDR3aa: CASRGQENSPLHF

abundance: few
j_gene: TRBJ2-7
v_gene: TRBV27
d_gene: TRBD1
CDR3nt: TGTGCCAGCAGTTCATACAGGGGGGCCTCCTACGAGCAGTACTTC
CDR3aa: CASSSYRGASYEQYF

abundance: -
j_gene: TRBJ2-2
v_gene: TRBV10-2
d_gene: -
CDR3nt: TGCGCCAGCAGTGAGCCCCCAGATCTCACCGGGGAGCTGTTTTTT
CDR3aa: CASSEPPDLTGELFF

abundance: -
j_gene: TRBJ2-1
v_gene: TRBV7-6
d_gene: TRBD2
CDR3nt: TGTGCCAGCACCCTAGATTTGAGCGGGAGGGACTACAATGAGCAGTTCTTC
CDR3aa: CASTLDLSGRDYNEQFF

abundance: -
j_gene: TRBJ1-6
v_gene: TRBV7-6
d_gene: TRBD1
CDR3nt: TGTGCCAGCAGCTTAGCGCGGGACAGGGACCTCTCCTATAATTCACCCCTCCACTTT
CDR3aa: CASSLARDRDLSYNSPLHF

abundance: -
j_gene: TRBJ2-6
v_gene: TRBV18
d_gene: TRBD1
CDR3nt: TGTGCCAGCTCACCACGGAGTCCGGGACAGGGCTCTGGGGCCAACGTCCTGACTTTC
CDR3aa: CASSPRSPGQGSGANVLTF

abundance: -
j_gene: TRBJ1-1
v_gene: TRBV7-6
d_gene: -
CDR3nt: TGTGCCAGCAGCCTGGGGACAACGAACACTGAAGCTTTCTTT
CDR3aa: CASSLGTTNTEAFF

abundance: -
j_gene: TRBJ2-1
v_gene: TRBV6-5
d_gene: TRBD2
CDR3nt: TGTGCCAGCAGCTCGACTAGCGGGGCTTACAATGAGCAGTTCTTC
CDR3aa: CASSSTSGAYNEQFF

abundance: -
j_gene: TRBJ2-2
v_gene: TRBV11-2
d_gene: -
CDR3nt: TGTGCCAGCAGCCCGTCCCCTCAGCAGGCTACGGGGGAGCTGTTTTTT
CDR3aa: CASSPSPQQATGELFF

abundance: -
j_gene: TRBJ1-4
v_gene: TRBV6-1
d_gene: -
CDR3nt: TGTGCCAGCAGTGGGTCGGGGAGTCCTAATGAAAAACTGTTTTTT
CDR3aa: CASSGSGSPNEKLFF

abundance: -
j_gene: TRBJ2-1
v_gene: TRBV7-9
d_gene: -
CDR3nt: TGTGCCAGCAGCCCCCCTGTAGGAGGGAGGCTCCTCATTCACAATGAGCAGTTCTTC
CDR3aa: CASSPPVGGRLLIHNEQFF

abundance: -
j_gene: TRBJ1-5
v_gene: TRBV6-1
d_gene: -
CDR3nt: TGTGCCAGCAGCAAAATGGGAGAAGGCAATCAGCCCCAGCATTTT
CDR3aa: CASSKMGEGNQPQHF

abundance: -
j_gene: TRBJ2-2
v_gene: TRBV7-3
d_gene: TRBD2
CDR3nt: TGTGCCAGCAGCCTTAGCGGGGTCGGCACCGGGGAGCTGTTTTTT
CDR3aa: CASSLSGVGTGELFF

abundance: -
j_gene: TRBJ2-3
v_gene: TRBV4-2
d_gene: -
CDR3nt: TGTGCCAGCAGCCAAGTTGGACGGGACATTGTCACAGATACGCAGTATTTT
CDR3aa: CASSQVGRDIVTDTQYF

abundance: -
j_gene: TRBJ2-5
v_gene: TRBV13
d_gene: -
CDR3nt: TGTGCCAGCAGCCACAGACAGGCACAAGAGACCCAGTACTTC
CDR3aa: CASSHRQAQETQYF

abundance: -
j_gene: TRBJ1-2
v_gene: TRBV4-2
d_gene: -
CDR3nt: TGTGCCAGCAGCCAAGAAACTCTCTATGGCTACACCTTC
CDR3aa: CASSQETLYGYTF

abundance: -
j_gene: TRBJ1-1
v_gene: TRBV25-1
d_gene: -
CDR3nt: TGTGCCAGCAGTGCATTGCCCTGGGCGGGGGCATTGAACACTGAAGCTTTCTTT
CDR3aa: CASSALPWAGALNTEAFF

abundance: -
j_gene: TRBJ1-5
v_gene: TRBV6-4
d_gene: -
CDR3nt: TGTGCCAGCGGGTGGGGCCAAGAGCGAATCCAGCCCCAGCATTTT
CDR3aa: CASGWGQERIQPQHF

abundance: -
j_gene: TRBJ1-1
v_gene: TRBV13
d_gene: TRBD1
CDR3nt: TGTGCCAGCAGCTCCTTCGGACAGGGGGCGACTGAAGCTTTCTTT
CDR3aa: CASSSFGQGATEAFF

abundance: -
j_gene: TRBJ1-3
v_gene: TRBV10-3
d_gene: -
CDR3nt: TGTGCCATCAGTGAGTCCAACTCTGGAAACACCATATATTTT
CDR3aa: CAISESNSGNTIYF

abundance: -
j_gene: TRBJ2-5
v_gene: TRBV19
d_gene: TRBD2
CDR3nt: TGTGCCAGTAGTAAACCTCCGGGACTAGCGGGGTGGCAAGAGACCCAGTACTTC
CDR3aa: CASSKPPGLAGWQETQYF

abundance: -
j_gene: TRBJ2-5
v_gene: TRBV13
d_gene: TRBD2
CDR3nt: TGTGCCAGCAGCTTGCTAGCGGGAGAGACCCAGTACTTC
CDR3aa: CASSLLAGETQYF

abundance: -
j_gene: TRBJ2-5
v_gene: TRBV9
d_gene: -
CDR3nt: TGTGCCAGCAGCGTAACGCCCCAGGGGGAGACCCAGTACTTC
CDR3aa: CASSVTPQGETQYF

abundance: -
j_gene: TRBJ1-2
v_gene: TRBV11-2
d_gene: -
CDR3nt: TGTGCCAGCAGCTCCGGGGATTCGGGGGGTTTGGTAGCTGGCTACACCTTC
CDR3aa: CASSSGDSGGLVAGYTF

abundance: -
j_gene: TRBJ1-4
v_gene: TRBV30
d_gene: -
CDR3nt: TGTGCCTGGAGTGTAATCAGGGTGGGGGAAAAACTGTTTTTT
CDR3aa: CAWSVIRVGEKLFF

abundance: -
j_gene: TRBJ2-3
v_gene: TRBV6-5
d_gene: -
CDR3nt: TGTGCCAGCACCCGGCGGGACGGATTCACAGATACGCAGTATTTT
CDR3aa: CASTRRDGFTDTQYF

abundance: -
j_gene: TRBJ2-2
v_gene: TRBV27
d_gene: TRBD1
CDR3nt: TGTGCCAGCAGTCTGGGACAGGGGTGGGCCGGGGAGCTGTTTTTT
CDR3aa: CASSLGQGWAGELFF

abundance: -
j_gene: TRBJ1-6
v_gene: TRBV6-4
d_gene: -
CDR3nt: TGTGCCAGCAGTGTCCAGGAGGTAAAATCACCCCTCCACTTT
CDR3aa: CASSVQEVKSPLHF

abundance: -
j_gene: TRBJ1-2
v_gene: TRBV30
d_gene: -
CDR3nt: TGTGCCTGGAGTGTAAATCGACCTAGTGGCTACACCTTC
CDR3aa: CAWSVNRPSGYTF

abundance: -
j_gene: TRBJ1-2
v_gene: TRBV7-2
d_gene: -
CDR3nt: TGTGCCAGCACTCACTTGCCAGGGTATGACTATGGCTACACCTTC
CDR3aa: CASTHLPGYDYGYTF

abundance: -
j_gene: TRBJ2-3
v_gene: TRBV10-3
d_gene: -
CDR3nt: TGTGCCATCAGTCTGCGCGGGGATACGCAGTATTTT
CDR3aa: CAISLRGDTQYF

abundance: -
j_gene: TRBJ2-2
v_gene: TRBV7-9
d_gene: -
CDR3nt: TGTGCCAGCAGCCGAGACAGTCCGAACACCGGGGAGCTGTTTTTT
CDR3aa: CASSRDSPNTGELFF

abundance: -
j_gene: TRBJ2-2
v_gene: TRBV6-6
d_gene: TRBD1
CDR3nt: TGTGCCAGCAGATCGGACAGGGACACCGGGGAGCTGTTTTTT
CDR3aa: CASRSDRDTGELFF